This TCR beta chain was sequenced during a study of T cell responses to AZD1222 COVID-19 vaccine. Clones were read by immunoSEQ multiplex PCR, and TCRdb kept only the in-frame ones, dropping some. The data contain roughly 70,000 clones, 88% of them singletons. Regarding the study as a whole: A reported finding is that nearly half of spike-specific TCRs target unmutated variant regions.

This CDR3 has 11 amino acids. V gave up 6 bases and J gave up 7 bases, with 10 bases separating them. CDR1 is SNHLY and CDR2 is FYNNEI in the germline V gene. A note on this clone: Its target is not known.

This TCR was recovered from an adult who received the MenACWY meningococcal vaccine as a control. The chain employs TRBV2 and TRBJ2-7; maybe TRBD1 (5 bases). The sample here was peripheral blood, taken 28 days after the second dose of the MenACWY control vaccine. CDR3 loop: CASSLDREQYF. In DNA form, the CDR3 reads TGTGCCAGCAGCTTAGACAGAGAGCAGTACTTC.